The 8 T cell receptor beta chains listed next were all sequenced from one sample in a study of cytomegalovirus exposure and HLA in healthy donors. The PCR ran on 60 Vbeta and 13 Jbeta primers. Repertoires were generated with immunoSEQ multiplex PCR, while TCRdb's copy carries only in-frame clones and drops some. Among about 240,000 clones listed, over 70% were seen once. Sequencing input: PBMCs. These receptors were collected from a woman aged 60 to 75 in good health and CMV-seropositive.

This chain connects TRBV28 to TRBJ1-2; 8 nucleotides align to TRBD1. Germline V CDR1 and CDR2: MDHEN, SYDVKM. This CDR3 spans 14 amino acids. Losses at the gene ends were 6 bases for V and 4 bases for J; bases not matched to a gene: 7. The CDR3 DNA reads TGTGCCAGCAGACCGCCAGGGGGCTCCTATGGCTACACCTTC. This sequence encodes CASRPPGGSYGYTF.

The chain joins TRBV2 to TRBJ1-2, with 12 nucleotides matching TRBD1. Per the germline V gene, CDR1 is SNHLY and CDR2 is FYNNEI. Trimming took 6 bases from V and 6 from J; bases not matched to a gene: 5. CDR3 size: 14 residues. As DNA, the CDR3 is TGTGCCAGCAGGGGACAGGGGGCTTGGGATGGCTACACCTTC. The encoded protein is CASRGQGAWDGYTF.

The gene calls are TRBV7-3 and TRBJ2-1; 16 bases line up with TRBD2. The J segment lost 4 bases and the V segment lost 5 bases, leaving 2 bases of the junction unmatched. CDR1 SGHTA and CDR2 FQGTGA come from the germline V gene. This CDR3 has 16 residues. The CDR3 DNA follows: TGTGCCAGCAGCCAGGGACTAGCGGGAGGGTACAATGAGCAGTTCTTC. Its translation: CASSQGLAGGYNEQFF.

The chain employs TRBV19 and TRBJ1-5, with 12 bases aligning to TRBD1. J lost 0 bases, V lost 4 bases, and 13 bases had no gene match. Looked up from germline, CDR1 is LNHDA and CDR2 is SQIVND (reference sequence). The length of the CDR3 is 20 residues. This CDR3 is CASSKYRDRGLTYSNQPQHF. CDR3 nucleotide sequence: TGTGCCAGTAGTAAATACCGGGACAGGGGGCTAACCTATAGCAATCAGCCCCAGCATTTT.

The J gene is TRBJ2-7, the V gene TRBV4-1, with 7 positions matching TRBD2. From germline, CDR1 is MGHRA and CDR2 YSYEKL. V lost 0 bases and J lost 0; bases outside the gene matches: 14. The CDR3 totals 19 residues. This CDR3 is CASSQEEGRTSSPSYEQYF. DNA of the CDR3: TGCGCCAGCAGCCAAGAGGAGGGTAGGACTAGTTCCCCCTCCTACGAGCAGTACTTC.

The chain combines TRBV11-3 with TRBJ1-1; D remains ambiguous. Germline V gene data show CDR1 as SGHNT and CDR2 as YENEEA. V lost 5 bases and J lost 5, with 12 bases in between. The CDR3 runs to 13 residues. The CDR3: CASSPRRGTEAFF. The CDR3 DNA reads TGTGCCAGCAGCCCCCGGAGAGGGACTGAAGCTTTCTTT.

The V and J genes are TRBV9 and TRBJ1-3, with 7 bases identical to TRBD1. The CDR3 sequence is 13 residues long. With 3 bases clipped from V and 4 bases from J, the junction kept 1 base outside the gene matches. Per germline, CDR1 SGDLS and CDR2 YYNGEE. The CDR3 region is CASSADRGNTIYF. CDR3 bases: TGTGCCAGCAGCGCGGACAGGGGAAACACCATATATTTT.

V gene TRBV18 combines with J gene TRBJ1-3, with D tentatively TRBD1 (5 bases). CDR1 is KGHSH and CDR2 is LQKENI in the germline V gene. The CDR3 has 18 amino acids. V was pared by 1 base and J by 0 bases, with 16 bases between. The CDR3 loop is CASSPLVSGSISGNTIYF. CDR3 bases: TGTGCCAGCTCACCACTCGTTTCAGGGTCCATCTCTGGAAACACCATATATTTT.